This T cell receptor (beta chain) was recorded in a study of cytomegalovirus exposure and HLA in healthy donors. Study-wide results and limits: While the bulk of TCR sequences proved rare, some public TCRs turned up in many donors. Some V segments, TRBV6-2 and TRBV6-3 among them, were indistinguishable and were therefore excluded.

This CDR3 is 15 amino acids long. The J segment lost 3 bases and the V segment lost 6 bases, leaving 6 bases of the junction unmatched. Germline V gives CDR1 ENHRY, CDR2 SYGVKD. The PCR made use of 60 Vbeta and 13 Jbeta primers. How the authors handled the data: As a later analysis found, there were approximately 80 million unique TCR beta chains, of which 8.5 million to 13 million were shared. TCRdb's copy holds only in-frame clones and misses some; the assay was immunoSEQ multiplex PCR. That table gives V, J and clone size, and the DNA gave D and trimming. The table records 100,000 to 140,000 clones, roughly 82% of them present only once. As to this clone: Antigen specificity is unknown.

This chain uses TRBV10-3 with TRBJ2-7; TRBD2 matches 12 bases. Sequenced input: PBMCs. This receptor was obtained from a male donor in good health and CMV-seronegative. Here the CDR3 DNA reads TGTGCCATCAGGGATCTAGCGGGAGGGGTCTACGAGCAGTACTTC. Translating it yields CAIRDLAGGVYEQYF.